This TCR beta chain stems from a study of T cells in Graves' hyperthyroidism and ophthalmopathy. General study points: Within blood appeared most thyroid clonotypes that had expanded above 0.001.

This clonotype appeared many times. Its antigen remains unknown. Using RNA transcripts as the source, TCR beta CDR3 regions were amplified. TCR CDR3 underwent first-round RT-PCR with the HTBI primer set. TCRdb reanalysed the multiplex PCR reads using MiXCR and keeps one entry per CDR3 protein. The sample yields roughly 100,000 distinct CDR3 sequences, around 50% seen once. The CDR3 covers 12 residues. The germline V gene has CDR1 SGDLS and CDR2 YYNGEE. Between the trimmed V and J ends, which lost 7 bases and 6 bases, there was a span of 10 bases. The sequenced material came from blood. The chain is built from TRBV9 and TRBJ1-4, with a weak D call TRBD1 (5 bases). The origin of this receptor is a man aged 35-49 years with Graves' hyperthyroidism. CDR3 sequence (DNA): TGTGCCAGCGGCAGGGCTGATGAAAAACTGTTTTTT. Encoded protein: CASGRADEKLFF.